The present T cell receptor (beta chain) was sequenced within a study of T cells in Graves' hyperthyroidism and ophthalmopathy. RNA transcripts yielded amplified TCR beta CDR3 regions. The primer set for the first-round RT-PCR of the TCR CDR3 was HTBI. MiXCR, run by TCRdb on the multiplex PCR reads, gives a single entry per CDR3 protein. Among under 350,000 distinct CDR3 sequences listed, about an eighth were seen once. Study findings and constraints: Ophthalmopathy cases were set apart from stable hyperthyroidism by a 13 V-J model. For ophthalmopathy, model prediction preceded onset by a median around 7 months.

Points on this clonotype: The antigen remains unidentified.

The origin of this receptor is a woman aged 25 to 39 with Graves' hyperthyroidism that later progressed to Graves' ophthalmopathy. Input material: blood.

The CDR3 bases are TGTGCCAGCAGCTTGGATCAGACTGGGGAGAAAAACATTCAGTACTTC. Its protein product is CASSLDQTGEKNIQYF. The rearrangement joins TRBV5-6 to TRBJ2-4, with TRBD2 as a possible D gene (5 bases). The CDR3 contains 16 residues. CDR1 and CDR2 from the germline V gene are SGHDT and YYEEEE. The V gene lost 0 bases and the J gene lost 4 bases, with 14 bases spanning the gap.